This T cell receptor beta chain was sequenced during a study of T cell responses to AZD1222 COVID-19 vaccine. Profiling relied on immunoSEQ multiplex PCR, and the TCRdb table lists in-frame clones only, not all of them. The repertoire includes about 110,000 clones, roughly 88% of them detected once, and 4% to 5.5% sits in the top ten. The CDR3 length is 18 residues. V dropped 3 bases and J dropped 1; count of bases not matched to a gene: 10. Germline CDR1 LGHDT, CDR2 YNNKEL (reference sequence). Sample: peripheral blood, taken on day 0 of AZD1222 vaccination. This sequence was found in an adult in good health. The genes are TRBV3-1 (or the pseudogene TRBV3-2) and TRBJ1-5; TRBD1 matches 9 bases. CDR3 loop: CASSQEIRDRESNQPQHF. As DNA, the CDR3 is TGTGCCAGCAGCCAGGAAATCCGGGACAGGGAAAGCAATCAGCCCCAGCATTTT.